The following is a T cell receptor (beta chain) sequence with its context. Its antigen has not been determined. A junction boundary mismatches the germline segment, possibly from a read error. Other nucleotide sequences in the sample specify the same CDR3. The immunoSEQ kit was used, according to the manufacturer's recommendations, to generate TCR beta libraries from genomic DNA. For library preparation, a first multiplex PCR was performed with proprietary primers, followed by a second PCR in which unique barcodes were added, and bead cleanups were performed after each round. Each sample batch included a kit-provided positive control reaction and a negative control reaction. The final libraries were assessed on an Agilent 4200 TapeStation D1000 ScreenTape, pooled by volume, and quantified by qPCR. Sequencing was performed on an Illumina NextSeq500 with a MidOutput 150-cycle cartridge, and 156 Read1 and 15 Index1 cycles were run with kit custom primers. The pooled library was loaded at 0.95 to 1 pM with 20% PhiX control spiked in. The paper's data handling went like this. Vendor-processed data were analyzed in R, with a clonotype defined as all T cells sharing the same CDR3 nucleotide sequence. In the clone abundance analyses, frequencies were normalized to the 10,000 most abundant clones in each sample. Public T cell clones, averaging fewer than five per sample, were removed before analysis. An abundance difference of at least 32-fold between compartments was the criterion for calling clonotypes tumor-enriched or baseline blood-enriched. A beta-binomial differential abundance model was used to identify clonotypes that were expanded or contracted between blood time points. Tumor-blood repertoire similarity was measured with the Baroni-Urbani and Buser coefficient, and groups were compared using two-tailed Wilcoxon tests in R. Entries here come from immuneACCESS through TCRdb and include only in-frame sequences with V and J called. Some clones fail to appear in such tables; in the studies checked, an unresolved V gene covers under half of the shortfall, and the cause of the remainder is unknown. That table is the source of V, J and clone size, and D and trimming were worked out from the DNA. Present in this sample are 150,000 to 200,000 clones, about 88% of which were seen just once. The ten top clones hold about 11% of the sample.

The germline V gene supplies CDR1 MNHNS and CDR2 SASEGT. Including the terminal cysteine and phenylalanine, the CDR3 comprises 15 residues. Only the CDR3 portion is preserved as DNA: 45 bases, with reading frame beginning at the first base. According to the study, the label for this sample's time point signals: blood 4 weeks post-SBRT, at nephrectomy. The intended sense of this specimen's treatment or condition label: 15 Gy SBRT to primary tumor, nephrectomy 4 weeks later. The samples were obtained from a clinical trial, where primary renal cell carcinomas were treated with 15 Gy stereotactic body radiation therapy and then removed by nephrectomy 4 weeks afterward. To follow tumor-enriched clonotypes, serial peripheral blood was collected from radiation-treated patients at baseline and at 2 weeks and 4 weeks after SBRT. Renal cell carcinoma with clear cell pathology was present in all patients. Genomic DNA for TCR sequencing was prepared using the QIAamp DNA Blood Mini Kit (Qiagen). Samples were included in the analyses only if all quality control checks were passed.

This sample stems from a study of radiation and T cells in renal cell carcinoma (TCRdb year 2020). For the wider study: In total, approximately 54 samples, comprising 25 or so tumors and some 27 peripheral blood samples, were subjected to TCR beta sequencing. The last blood draw occurred 4 weeks after radiation, at the same time as nephrectomy. In the 55 or so samples combined, several million unique CDR3 nucleotide sequences were found, encoding about 2.7 million unique CDR3 amino acid sequences.

Results the study describes overall, beyond this receptor: Because the trial had a single-armed design, the trial could not examine how radiation dose or scheduling affected the TCR repertoire. No pretreatment tumor biopsies were available, so the baseline intratumoral presence of clonotypes could not be determined. Top tumor clonotypes rose in blood from baseline to 2 weeks post-radiation, then contracted by 4 weeks, suggesting transient expansion of tumor-resident clones. Tracking of blood repertoire dynamics stopped at roughly 4 weeks after treatment, with no follow-up past that point.

This specimen consisted of blood, obtained from a patient whose treatment included radiotherapy and nephrectomy. This receptor chain uses TRBV6-1 and TRBJ1-1, with 8 junctional bases fitting TRBD1. The source of this sequence is a woman in her 50s with renal cell carcinoma. For the CDR3, the sequence is CASSGGQGYSTEAFF. In nucleotide form, the sequence is TGCGCCAGCAGTGGAGGACAGGGATACAGCACTGAAGCTTTCTTT.